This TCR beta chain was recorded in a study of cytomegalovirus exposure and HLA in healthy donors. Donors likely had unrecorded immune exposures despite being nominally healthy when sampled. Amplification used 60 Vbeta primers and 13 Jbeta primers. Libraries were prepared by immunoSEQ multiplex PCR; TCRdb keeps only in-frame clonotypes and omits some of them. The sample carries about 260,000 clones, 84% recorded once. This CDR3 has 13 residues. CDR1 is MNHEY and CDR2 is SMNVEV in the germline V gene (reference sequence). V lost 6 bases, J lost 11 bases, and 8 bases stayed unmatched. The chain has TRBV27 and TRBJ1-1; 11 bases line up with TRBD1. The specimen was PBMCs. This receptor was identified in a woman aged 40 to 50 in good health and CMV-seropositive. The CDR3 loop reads CASSPGQGAKAFF. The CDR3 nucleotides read TGTGCCAGCAGCCCTGGACAGGGGGCGAAGGCTTTCTTT.